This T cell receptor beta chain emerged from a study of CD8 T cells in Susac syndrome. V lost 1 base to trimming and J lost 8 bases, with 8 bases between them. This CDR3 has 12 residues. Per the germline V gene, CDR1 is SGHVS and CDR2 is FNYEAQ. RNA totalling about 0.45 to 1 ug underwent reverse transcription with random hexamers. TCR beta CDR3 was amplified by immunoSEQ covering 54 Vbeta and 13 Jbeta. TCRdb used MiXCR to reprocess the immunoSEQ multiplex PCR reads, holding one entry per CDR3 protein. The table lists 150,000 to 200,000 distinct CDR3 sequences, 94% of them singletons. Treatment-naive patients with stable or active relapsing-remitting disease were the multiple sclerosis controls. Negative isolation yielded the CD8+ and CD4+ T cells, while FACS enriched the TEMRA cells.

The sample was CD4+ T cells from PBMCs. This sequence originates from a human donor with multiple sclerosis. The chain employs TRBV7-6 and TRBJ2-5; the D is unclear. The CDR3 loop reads CASSLEEGTQYF. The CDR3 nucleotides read TGTGCCAGCAGCTTAGAAGAAGGAACCCAGTACTTC.